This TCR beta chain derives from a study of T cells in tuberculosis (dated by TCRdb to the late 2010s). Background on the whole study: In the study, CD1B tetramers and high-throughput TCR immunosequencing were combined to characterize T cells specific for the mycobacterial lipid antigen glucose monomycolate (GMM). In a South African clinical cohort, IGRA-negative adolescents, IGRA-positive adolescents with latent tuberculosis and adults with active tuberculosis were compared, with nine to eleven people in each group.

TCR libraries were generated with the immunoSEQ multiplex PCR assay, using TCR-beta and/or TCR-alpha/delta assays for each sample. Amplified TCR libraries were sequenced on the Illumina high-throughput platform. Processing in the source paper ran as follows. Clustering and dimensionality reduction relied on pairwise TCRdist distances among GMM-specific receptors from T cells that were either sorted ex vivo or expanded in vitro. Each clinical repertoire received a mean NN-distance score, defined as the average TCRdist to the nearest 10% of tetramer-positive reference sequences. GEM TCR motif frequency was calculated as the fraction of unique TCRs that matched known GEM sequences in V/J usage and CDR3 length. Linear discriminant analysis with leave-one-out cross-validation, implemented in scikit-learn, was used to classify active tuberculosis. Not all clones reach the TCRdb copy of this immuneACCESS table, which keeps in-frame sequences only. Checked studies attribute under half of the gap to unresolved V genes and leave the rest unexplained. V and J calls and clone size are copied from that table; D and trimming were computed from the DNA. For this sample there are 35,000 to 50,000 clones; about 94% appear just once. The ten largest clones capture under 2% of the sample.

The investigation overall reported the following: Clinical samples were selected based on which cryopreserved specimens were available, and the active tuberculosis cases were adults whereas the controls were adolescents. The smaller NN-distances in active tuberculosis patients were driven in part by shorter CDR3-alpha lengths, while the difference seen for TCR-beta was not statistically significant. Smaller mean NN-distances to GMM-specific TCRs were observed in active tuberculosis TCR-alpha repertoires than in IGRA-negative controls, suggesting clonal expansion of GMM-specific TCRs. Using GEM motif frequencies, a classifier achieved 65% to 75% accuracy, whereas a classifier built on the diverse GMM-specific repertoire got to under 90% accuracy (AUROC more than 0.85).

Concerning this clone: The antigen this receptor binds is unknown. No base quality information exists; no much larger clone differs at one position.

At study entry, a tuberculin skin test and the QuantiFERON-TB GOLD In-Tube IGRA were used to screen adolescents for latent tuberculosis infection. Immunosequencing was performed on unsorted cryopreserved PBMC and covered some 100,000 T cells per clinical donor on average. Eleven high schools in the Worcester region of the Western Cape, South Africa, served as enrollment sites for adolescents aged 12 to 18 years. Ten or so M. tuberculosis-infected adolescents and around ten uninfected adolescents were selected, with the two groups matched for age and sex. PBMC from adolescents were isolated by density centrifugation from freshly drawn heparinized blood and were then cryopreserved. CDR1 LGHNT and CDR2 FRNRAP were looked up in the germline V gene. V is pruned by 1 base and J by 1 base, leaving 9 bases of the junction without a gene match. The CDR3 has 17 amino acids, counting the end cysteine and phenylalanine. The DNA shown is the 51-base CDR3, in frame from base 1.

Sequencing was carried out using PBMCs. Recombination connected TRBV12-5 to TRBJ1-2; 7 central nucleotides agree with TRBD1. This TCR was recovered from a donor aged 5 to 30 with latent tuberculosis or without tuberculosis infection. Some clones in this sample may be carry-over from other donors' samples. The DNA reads TGTGCTAGTGGTTTGGGTACCACAGGGGATCTTAACTATGGCTACACCTTC. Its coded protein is CASGLGTTGDLNYGYTF.